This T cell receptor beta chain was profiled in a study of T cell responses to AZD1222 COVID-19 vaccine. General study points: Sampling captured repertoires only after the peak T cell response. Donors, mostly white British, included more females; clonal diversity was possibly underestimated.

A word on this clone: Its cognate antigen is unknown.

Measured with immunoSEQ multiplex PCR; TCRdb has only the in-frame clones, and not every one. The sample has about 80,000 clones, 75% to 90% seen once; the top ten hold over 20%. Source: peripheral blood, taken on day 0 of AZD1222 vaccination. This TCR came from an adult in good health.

CDR3: CASSPLRQGTDTQYF. The CDR3, as DNA: TGTGCCAGCAGCCCCCTGCGACAGGGAACCGATACGCAGTATTTT. V and J are TRBV7-9 and TRBJ2-3; 7 positions match TRBD1. Germline trimming cut 5 bases from V and 6 bases from J; bases unmatched to any gene: 11. This CDR3 is built from 15 residues. CDR1 is SEHNR, CDR2 FQNEAQ, per germline (reference sequence).